These T cell receptor beta chains were read from a single sample in a study of blood T cell repertoires in COVID-19. Generated by immunoSEQ multiplex PCR, the TCRdb table keeps only in-frame clones and is missing some. The sample holds around 80,000 clones; 75% to 85% are singletons and the top ten take approximately 28%. The sequenced sample consisted of peripheral blood. The receptor source for this set is an elderly woman with acute or convalescent COVID-19. Both conserved end residues are part of each CDR3. A D gene is named only where the DNA matches it firmly. Clone size, where shown, is once, few, many, or a class for clones that have expanded.

DNA	CDR3	D	size	V	J
TGTGCCATCAGTGAGCGGGAGACCCAGTACTTC	CAISERETQYF	-	-	TRBV10-3	TRBJ2-5
TGTGCCAGCAGGCCAGAGGTTAGGATCACAGATACGCAGTATTTT	CASRPEVRITDTQYF	-	-	TRBV2	TRBJ2-3
TGTGCCAGCAGTGACAGGGATCGAGAGACCCAGTACTTC	CASSDRDRETQYF	-	once	TRBV2	TRBJ2-5
TGTGCCAGCAGCTCCAAGGCGGGAGGGTTAGAGACCCAGTACTTC	CASSSKAGGLETQYF	TRBD2	once	TRBV5-4	TRBJ2-5
TGTGCCAGCAGCCCCCGCCGGGATAGCGGGAGTACAGATACGCAGTATTTT	CASSPRRDSGSTDTQYF	TRBD2	-	TRBV11-3	TRBJ2-3
TGTGCCAGTAGTAGAGGTCCCGGGACAGGGGGAGGGAATGAGCAGTTCTTC	CASSRGPGTGGGNEQFF	TRBD1	-	TRBV19	TRBJ2-1
TGTGCCTGGAGCCCCTCGCCGGGGGGTCCACAAGCTTTCTTT	CAWSPSPGGPQAFF	-	few	TRBV30	TRBJ1-1
TGTGCCAGCAGTTTATGGGGGGCGTCTTTCGAGACCCAGTACTTC	CASSLWGASFETQYF	-	-	TRBV28	TRBJ2-5
TGCGCCAGCAGCCAAGATCCCCCGACAGGGGGCAATCAGCCCCAGCATTTT	CASSQDPPTGGNQPQHF	TRBD1	-	TRBV4-3	TRBJ1-5
TGTGCCAGCTCCCATCGACAAACTGGACTAGGACTATCCGGGAGCAGTTCAGAGACCCAGTACTTC	CASSHRQTGLGLSGSSSETQYF	TRBD2	-	TRBV18	TRBJ2-5
TGTGCCAGCAGCGCGGGACAGGGGGGGCTCTACGAGCAGTACTTC	CASSAGQGGLYEQYF	TRBD1	-	TRBV7-2	TRBJ2-7
TGTGCCAGCAGCTTTACTAGCGGGAGACGGACCGGGGAGCTGTTTTTT	CASSFTSGRRTGELFF	TRBD2	-	TRBV5-4	TRBJ2-2
TGTGCCAGCAGCATACAGGGTGGTGGGGCCAACGTCCTGACTTTC	CASSIQGGGANVLTF	-	-	TRBV6-6	TRBJ2-6
TGTGCCAGCAGTCAACGGGTCCAAGAGACCCAGTACTTC	CASSQRVQETQYF	-	-	TRBV12-3/TRBV12-4	TRBJ2-5
TGTGCCATCAGTGAGTTGGCTAGCGGCCTGGGGGGAGAGACCCAGTACTTC	CAISELASGLGGETQYF	TRBD2	-	TRBV10-3	TRBJ2-5
TGTGCCAGCAGCCCCTTGACTCCTGGCGACGAGCAGTACTTC	CASSPLTPGDEQYF	-	-	TRBV7-9	TRBJ2-7
TGTGCCAGCAGTGTGGGGGGGGCCTACGAGCAGTACTTC	CASSVGGAYEQYF	TRBD2	-	TRBV2	TRBJ2-7
TGTGCCAGCAGCCCGGTTGGGGAGGGATTGGACGAAAAACTGTTTTTT	CASSPVGEGLDEKLFF	-	-	TRBV4-2	TRBJ1-4
TGTGCCAGCAGTCTCCAGGGCACCGGAGATACGCAGTATTTT	CASSLQGTGDTQYF	-	-	TRBV6-5	TRBJ2-3
TGTGCCAGCAGCCGTCGCCTAGCGGGAGAGGGTTACGAGCAGTACTTC	CASSRRLAGEGYEQYF	-	-	TRBV21-1	TRBJ2-7
TGTGCCAGCAGCCGGACTAGCGTGACCTACGAGCAGTACTTC	CASSRTSVTYEQYF	TRBD2	-	TRBV6-2/TRBV6-3	TRBJ2-7
TGTGCCAGCAGCTTGACTAGCGGGAGGGATACGCAGTATTTT	CASSLTSGRDTQYF	TRBD2	-	TRBV7-2	TRBJ2-3
TGTGCCACAAGGGGGACACCGAACACTGAAGCTTTCTTT	CATRGTPNTEAFF	-	-	TRBV28	TRBJ1-1
TGCGCCAGCAGACGACAGGCCTCAAGCTCTGGAAACACCATATATTTT	CASRRQASSSGNTIYF	-	-	TRBV5-1	TRBJ1-3
TGTGCCCGAATTTGCGAGGACAGGGGATTAACGGGCGGGGCCAACGTCCTGACTTTC	CARICEDRGLTGGANVLTF	TRBD1	-	TRBV19	TRBJ2-6
TGTGCCAGCAGAGCCGGGACAGCGGGCGACGAGCAGTACTTC	CASRAGTAGDEQYF	-	-	TRBV6-5	TRBJ2-7
TGTGCCAGCAGTGCTACCGGGTCTCGAGGTGGCTACACCTTC	CASSATGSRGGYTF	-	once	TRBV27	TRBJ1-2
TGTGCCAGCAGCACCCGGCAGGGGGCCTACAATGAGCAGTTCTTC	CASSTRQGAYNEQFF	TRBD1	-	TRBV11-2	TRBJ2-1
TGTGCCAGTAGTATCACTAGCGGGAGGAGGGAGACCCAGTACTTC	CASSITSGRRETQYF	TRBD2	-	TRBV19	TRBJ2-5
TGTGCCAGCAGACAGACTAGCGGGAGGGACACCGGGGAGCTGTTTTTT	CASRQTSGRDTGELFF	TRBD2	-	TRBV3-1/TRBV3-2	TRBJ2-2
TGTGCCAGTACTATGACAGGGGAAGCCGGTACGCAGTATTTT	CASTMTGEAGTQYF	TRBD1	-	TRBV19	TRBJ2-3
TGTGCCAGCAGCCCCGGGACAACAAAAGAGACCCAGTACTTC	CASSPGTTKETQYF	-	-	TRBV6-5	TRBJ2-5
TGTGCCAGCAGTTTTACCGGGGTTCCGGGAGACTCCGAGCAGTACTTC	CASSFTGVPGDSEQYF	-	-	TRBV27	TRBJ2-7
TGTGCCAGCAGCTTCATACTAGCGGGAGAAGGTGAGCAGTTCTTC	CASSFILAGEGEQFF	TRBD2	-	TRBV11-2	TRBJ2-1
TGTGCCAGCAGCGCAGAGGGACGGGCGGGGTACACCTTC	CASSAEGRAGYTF	-	-	TRBV9	TRBJ1-2
TGTGCCAGCAGCTTAGCGGGACACATGAACACTGAAGCTTTCTTT	CASSLAGHMNTEAFF	-	-	TRBV7-2	TRBJ1-1
TGTGCCAGCAGCCCAGGACTGTTCACCGGGGAGCTGTTTTTT	CASSPGLFTGELFF	-	-	TRBV11-3	TRBJ2-2
TGTGCCAGCAAGACTAGCGGAGGGGTAGTGACCCAGTACTTC	CASKTSGGVVTQYF	TRBD2	-	TRBV2	TRBJ2-5
TGTGCCACCAGTGATCCGAACGGACAGGTTTACGAGCAGTACTTC	CATSDPNGQVYEQYF	TRBD1	-	TRBV24-1	TRBJ2-7
TGTGCCAGCAGGATGACAGGGGTTAATTCACCCCTCCACTTT	CASRMTGVNSPLHF	TRBD1	-	TRBV6-6	TRBJ1-6
TGTGCCAGTAGTCTAACCGGGACAGGGATTGAAAAACTGTTTTTT	CASSLTGTGIEKLFF	TRBD1	-	TRBV19	TRBJ1-4
TGTGCCAGCAGTCCCCGGGGATTAAGCACAGATACGCAGTATTTT	CASSPRGLSTDTQYF	-	-	TRBV28	TRBJ2-3
TGTGCCAGCAGTACTCTCCGACAGGGGGGTAGCGTAGGGGCCAACGTCCTGACTTTC	CASSTLRQGGSVGANVLTF	TRBD1	few	TRBV27	TRBJ2-6
TGTGCCAGTAGTTTCCGATGGACTAGCGCTAGGGCAGATACGCAGTATTTT	CASSFRWTSARADTQYF	TRBD2	-	TRBV19	TRBJ2-3
TGTGCCATCAGCGTGACAGGTACCTACGAGCAGTACTTC	CAISVTGTYEQYF	-	-	TRBV10-3	TRBJ2-7
TGCAGCGTTGAAGATCCCGGACAGGGCGTAGCCTACAATGAGCAGTTCTTC	CSVEDPGQGVAYNEQFF	TRBD1	-	TRBV29-1	TRBJ2-1
TGTGCCAGCAGCCTCAACAGGGGAGTAGTATACAATGAGCAGTTCTTC	CASSLNRGVVYNEQFF	TRBD1	few	TRBV5-6	TRBJ2-1
TGTGCCACCAGTGACCCTCGGACTAGCGGGAAAGAGACCCAGTACTTC	CATSDPRTSGKETQYF	TRBD2	-	TRBV24-1	TRBJ2-5
TGTGCCAGCAGCCCCGGGACAGGGAACACCGGGGAGCTGTTTTTT	CASSPGTGNTGELFF	TRBD1	-	TRBV7-3	TRBJ2-2
TGTGCCAGCAGATTCCCCTCAGGGGTTGGGCAGCCCCAGCATTTT	CASRFPSGVGQPQHF	-	-	TRBV28	TRBJ1-5
TGCGCCAGCAGGCCTACAGGGAACACTGAAGCTTTCTTT	CASRPTGNTEAFF	-	-	TRBV10-1	TRBJ1-1
TGTGCCAGCAGTGAGACCGGGCAAGAGACCCAGTACTTC	CASSETGQETQYF	-	-	TRBV2	TRBJ2-5
TGTGCCAGCTCACCACTAGCGGGAGAAGAAAACATTCAGTACTTC	CASSPLAGEENIQYF	TRBD2	-	TRBV18	TRBJ2-4
TGTGCTAGTGCGCCAGGACTAGCGGCCTCCTACAATGAGCAGTTCTTC	CASAPGLAASYNEQFF	TRBD2	-	TRBV12-5	TRBJ2-1
TGTGCCAGCAGCTTGTTTACGGGAGCTTCCTACAATGAGCAGTTCTTC	CASSLFTGASYNEQFF	-	-	TRBV7-8	TRBJ2-1
TGTGCCAGCTCACCCCCAGGACTGAGCACAGATACGCAGTATTTT	CASSPPGLSTDTQYF	-	-	TRBV18	TRBJ2-3